Below, 30 T cell receptor beta chains from the same sample are listed, as sequenced in a study of blood T cell repertoires in COVID-19 (dated by TCRdb to the early 2020s). The library was made by the immunoSEQ multiplex PCR assay. TCRdb took this table from immuneACCESS and kept in-frame rearrangements with V and J called. Such tables lack part of the clones; where checked against another copy, unresolved V genes explain under half of the gap, and the rest is unexplained. The sample table contains some 130,000 clones; only one count was recorded for around three quarters of them. Clones ranked in the top ten supply 3% to 4.5% of the sample. Sequenced: peripheral blood. The receptor set was obtained from an elderly woman with acute or convalescent COVID-19.

The chain couples TRBV10-1 to TRBJ2-1; D might be TRBD2 (5 bases). This CDR3 region has 15 residues. Trimming took off 2 bases at V and 8 bases at J, with 16 bases between the two ends. In germline, CDR1 is WNHNN, CDR2 SYGVQD (reference sequence). The CDR3 nucleotides are TGCGCCAGCAGTGAGCGGGGTAATGGGATCGATGAGCAGTTCTTC. This gives the protein CASSERGNGIDEQFF.

V is TRBV6-5 and J is TRBJ1-4; D is ambiguous. Between the trimmed V and J ends, which lost 2 bases and 0 bases, there was a span of 7 bases. The CDR3 contains 15 residues. The germline gives CDR1 MNHEY, CDR2 SVGAGI. The CDR3 nucleotides are TGTGCCAGCAGTTACCGGGGTGCAACTAATGAAAAACTGTTTTTT. Translating it yields CASSYRGATNEKLFF.

J is TRBJ1-3 and V is TRBV19, with D possibly TRBD1 on 6 matching bases. The germline gives CDR1 LNHDA, CDR2 SQIVND (reference sequence). The V end lost 4 bases, the J end lost 2 bases, and 12 bases lay between the germline ends. The length of the CDR3 is 15 residues. The CDR3 nucleotides read TGTGCCAGTAGTAGCAGGGGCACTCCTGGAAACACCATATATTTT. Protein product: CASSSRGTPGNTIYF.

The chain joins TRBV15 to TRBJ2-7, with TRBD1 matching 9 bases. Germline V gene sequence: CDR1 LNHNV, CDR2 YYDKDF (reference sequence). There are 14 residues in the CDR3. V was pared by 4 bases and J by 4 bases, with 5 bases of the junction left unmatched. The CDR3: CATSTNRGRYEQYF. The CDR3 DNA reads TGTGCCACCAGCACAAACAGGGGGCGGTACGAGCAGTACTTC.

This sequence joins TRBV5-1 and TRBJ2-3; TRBD2 agrees at 11 bases. Germline loops: CDR1 SGHRS, CDR2 YFSETQ. The CDR3 extends over 16 amino acids. The J segment lost 0 bases and the V segment lost 4 bases, leaving 4 bases of the junction unmatched. CDR3 region: CASSQTSGASTDTQYF. CDR3 DNA: TGCGCCAGCAGCCAGACTAGCGGGGCGAGCACAGATACGCAGTATTTT.

The rearrangement links TRBV29-1 to TRBJ1-1, with D unclear. The CDR3 covers 12 residues. Germline V gene sequence: CDR1 SQVTM, CDR2 ANQGSEA. The germline V and J ends were trimmed by 1 base and 3 bases, with 6 bases remaining between them. CDR3 DNA sequence: TGCAGCGTTGAAGGCCACTACACTGAAGCTTTCTTT. Protein: CSVEGHYTEAFF. Supplemented by reference TRBV29-1 and TRBJ1-1, the full variable domain reads SAVISQKPSRDICQRGTSLTIQCQVDSQVTMMFWYRQQPGQSLTLIATANQGSEATYESGFVIDKFPISRPNLTFSTLTVSNMSPEDSSIYLCSVEGHYTEAFFGQGTRLTVV.

The chain employs TRBV27 and TRBJ1-6, with TRBD1 matching 11 bases. This CDR3 spans 16 amino acids. The V segment lost 5 bases and the J segment 11 bases; nucleotides outside the gene matches: 11. The V gene's germline CDR1 is MNHEY and CDR2 SMNVEV (reference sequence). CDR3 nucleotide sequence: TGTGCCAGCAGTCCCGGGACAGGGGGGGTTTGGGCACCCCTCCACTTT. Translated: CASSPGTGGVWAPLHF.

Here the CDR3 reads CASSGQGPNEKLFF. CDR3 nucleotides: TGTGCCAGCAGTGGTCAGGGTCCTAATGAAAAACTGTTTTTT. V and J are TRBV25-1 and TRBJ1-4; the D gene is possibly TRBD1 (5 bases). Germline values: CDR1 MGHDK, CDR2 SYGVNS. The CDR3 is 14 amino acids. V was shortened by 4 bases and J by 3 bases, with 9 bases between the two germline ends.

The rearrangement uses TRBV3-1 (or the pseudogene TRBV3-2) and TRBJ2-3; 13 nucleotides agree with TRBD2. The CDR3 is 16 amino acids. The germline CDR1 and CDR2 sequences are LGHDT and YNNKEL (reference sequence). Trimming cost V 11 bases and J 2 bases; bases outside gene matches: 10. The CDR3 protein is CAGARTSGRNTDTQYF. The CDR3 DNA sequence: TGTGCCGGAGCCCGGACTAGCGGGAGAAACACAGATACGCAGTATTTT.

This clone has a handful of counts. J is TRBJ2-7 and V is TRBV30, with TRBD2 matching 11 bases. Germline V gene lookup returns CDR1 GTSNPN and CDR2 SVGIG (reference sequence). The CDR3 is 16 residues long. Losses at the gene ends were 5 bases for V and 0 bases for J; bases not matched to a gene: 9. The CDR3 sequence is CAWLPPTSGTSYEQYF. CDR3 nucleotides: TGTGCCTGGCTTCCTCCGACTAGCGGGACCTCCTACGAGCAGTACTTC.

The V gene is TRBV5-8, the J gene TRBJ1-1; no reliable D call. Deletions cut 6 bases from V and 3 bases from J, with 12 bases between. The CDR3 runs 13 residues. Germline CDR1 is SGHTS and CDR2 is YDEGEE. The CDR3 reads CASNRGSYTEAFF. CDR3 nucleotide sequence: TGTGCCAGCAACCGGGGTAGTTACACTGAAGCTTTCTTT.

The CDR3 DNA follows: TGTGCCAGCAGCCAAGATCGTGGACTAGCGGAGGTTGCCAAAAACATTCAGTACTTC. The encoded protein is CASSQDRGLAEVAKNIQYF. This chain uses TRBV3-1 (or the pseudogene TRBV3-2) with TRBJ2-4; TRBD2 aligns across 10 bases. Germline V gene lookup returns CDR1 LGHDT and CDR2 YNNKEL (reference sequence). The CDR3 covers 19 residues. J was trimmed by 1 base and V by 0 bases; bases with no gene match: 9.

The V call is TRBV5-4, the J call TRBJ1-2; D might be TRBD1 (6 bases). Germline CDR1 SGHNT, CDR2 YYREEE (reference sequence). The CDR3 is 16 residues long. The V gene lost 4 bases and the J gene lost 2 bases, with 18 bases spanning the gap. CDR3 region: CASSGDQQGWNYGYTF. The CDR3 nucleotides read TGTGCCAGCAGCGGGGACCAACAGGGATGGAACTATGGCTACACCTTC.

The sample holds a few counts of this clone. This chain connects TRBV7-2 to TRBJ2-7, with 8 bases identical to TRBD1. This CDR3 has 15 residues. V trimming: 4 bases; J trimming: 7 bases; junction bases outside the gene matches: 12. Looked up from germline, CDR1 is SGHTA and CDR2 is FQGNSA. The CDR3 region has the DNA TGTGCCAGCAGCTCGTGGACAGGGCCCCTTGAAGAGCAGTACTTC. This translates into CASSSWTGPLEEQYF.

This clone was observed a few times. The chain has TRBV19 and TRBJ2-1; 12 nucleotides line up with TRBD2. Trimming removed 5 bases from V and 7 bases from J; junction bases left unmatched: 6. This CDR3 region has 15 residues. CDR1 is LNHDA, CDR2 SQIVND, per germline (reference sequence). CDR3 loop: CASSLRLAGENEQFF. The CDR3 coding sequence is TGTGCCAGTAGTCTACGACTAGCGGGGGAGAATGAGCAGTTCTTC.

The rearrangement joins TRBV20-1 to TRBJ1-2; weak D call: TRBD1 (6 bases). With 3 bases removed from V and 6 bases from J, the gap between germline ends came to 11 bases. This CDR3 is built from 12 residues. Germline V lookup: CDR1 DFQATT, CDR2 SNEGSKA (reference sequence). The CDR3 reads CSASTGYDGYTF. In DNA form, the CDR3 reads TGCAGTGCTAGTACAGGGTATGATGGCTACACCTTC.

The J gene is TRBJ1-1, the V gene TRBV6-2 or TRBV6-3; D remains unclear. The ends were cut back, 8 bases at V and 1 base at J, with 14 bases in the middle. CDR1 is MNHEY, CDR2 SVGEGT, per germline. This CDR3 spans 14 amino acids. The CDR3 region has the DNA TGTGCCAGCCGTTTTTCAGGTCCGAACACTGAAGCTTTCTTT. It yields the protein CASRFSGPNTEAFF.

The chain employs TRBV28 and TRBJ2-7, with D perhaps matching TRBD2 (7 bases). V was shortened by 4 bases and J by 3 bases, with 28 bases between the two germline ends. This CDR3 has 19 residues. The germline CDR1 and CDR2 sequences are MDHEN and SYDVKM. DNA for the CDR3: TGTGCCAGCAGTTCTCCCAATGGGGGGGCCCCAGATCCTGGCTACGAGCAGTACTTC. Translating gives CASSSPNGGAPDPGYEQYF. Using reference TRBV28 and TRBJ2-7 for the parts outside the CDR3, the full variable domain is DVKVTQSSRYLVKRTGEKVFLECVQDMDHENMFWYRQDPGLGLRLIYFSYDVKMKEKGDIPEGYSVSREKKERFSLILESASTNQTSMYLCASSSPNGGAPDPGYEQYFGPGTRLTVT.

V gene TRBV12-5 combines with J gene TRBJ2-7; 10 bases are shared with TRBD1. CDR3 length: 14 residues. Germline-derived CDR1 and CDR2 are LGHNT and FRNRAP. V gave up 6 bases and J gave up 7 bases; unmatched junction bases: 9. CDR3 loop: CASGTGTGAQEQYF. The CDR3, as DNA: TGTGCTAGTGGGACCGGGACAGGGGCGCAGGAGCAGTACTTC.

This sequence joins TRBV3-1 (or the pseudogene TRBV3-2) and TRBJ2-1; maybe TRBD2 (5 bases). CDR3 length equals 17 residues. Trimming shortened V by 0 bases and J by 4 bases, and 16 bases separated the two germline ends. The germline CDR1 and CDR2 sequences are LGHDT and YNNKEL (reference sequence). CDR3 loop: CASSQDPYRGIYNEQFF. CDR3 coding DNA: TGTGCCAGCAGCCAAGATCCGTACCGGGGAATTTACAATGAGCAGTTCTTC.

This chain uses TRBV4-2 with TRBJ1-2; D gene unclear. V lost 2 bases and J 7 bases, leaving 20 bases between the germline ends. The germline gives CDR1 LGHNA, CDR2 YNFKEQ. The CDR3 is made up of 16 amino acids. The CDR3 sequence: CASSQRPLDRRGGYTF. DNA of the CDR3: TGTGCCAGCAGCCAACGACCTCTGGACCGCCGGGGTGGCTACACCTTC.

Here the CDR3 DNA reads TGTGCCAGCTCGCGGGGGGAGACCCAGTACTTC. Translated, it gives CASSRGETQYF. The chain couples TRBV18 to TRBJ2-5, with 7 nucleotides matching TRBD2. This CDR3 spans 11 amino acids. V lost 6 bases to trimming and J lost 5 bases; unmatched junction nucleotides: 0. Germline V gene lookup returns CDR1 KGHSH and CDR2 LQKENI.

The CDR3 DNA is TGTGCCACCGCCGCCCGGGGGGCGGCAGAGACCCAGTACTTC. It encodes CATAARGAAETQYF. This chain links TRBV24-1 with TRBJ2-5; D might be TRBD2 (7 bases). This CDR3 has 14 residues. Trimming took 9 bases from V and 4 from J, leaving 17 bases between them. Looked up from germline, CDR1 is KGHDR and CDR2 is SFDVKD.

This clone occurred a few times. The V gene is TRBV28, the J gene TRBJ2-5; D may be TRBD2 (7 bases). With 5 bases removed from V and 7 bases from J, the gap between germline ends came to 17 bases. The CDR3 has 14 residues. CDR1 and CDR2 (germline): MDHEN, SYDVKM. The CDR3 sequence: CASSLDGGRGTQYF. CDR3 coding DNA: TGTGCCAGCAGTCTGGACGGGGGGCGAGGGACCCAGTACTTC.

The sample holds a few counts of this clone. This rearrangement joins TRBV19 to TRBJ1-6; 8 bases align to TRBD1. CDR1 is LNHDA, CDR2 SQIVND, per germline (reference sequence). The junction had 9 bases not matched to a gene; V was cut back by 8 bases and J by 9 bases. The CDR3 loop spans 14 amino acids. CDR3 sequence (DNA): TGTGCCAGTGCCGAAACAGGGGGTAGTTCACCCCTCCACTTT. Amino acids: CASAETGGSSPLHF.

V gene TRBV27 combines with J gene TRBJ1-1, with D perhaps TRBD1 (5 bases). CDR3 length: 14 amino acids. From germline, CDR1 is MNHEY and CDR2 SMNVEV (reference sequence). Trimming left V 5 bases short and J 0 bases short, with 10 bases between. The CDR3 bases are TGTGCCAGCAGTCCGGGGGGTGTGAACACTGAAGCTTTCTTT. Translated: CASSPGGVNTEAFF.

This clone has more than one count but fewer than ten. J is TRBJ1-5 and V is TRBV30; TRBD1 matches at 8 bases. V shed 2 bases and J 6 bases; nucleotides not matched to a gene: 3. The CDR3 consists of 13 residues. The germline V gene encodes CDR1 GTSNPN and CDR2 SVGIG (reference sequence). The CDR3 region is CAWSRRGRQPQHF. CDR3 nucleotide sequence: TGTGCCTGGAGTCGCAGGGGGCGTCAGCCCCAGCATTTT.

The chain is built from TRBV7-8 and TRBJ2-1; D remains unclear. Germline loops: CDR1 SGHVS, CDR2 FQNEAQ. This CDR3 is built from 14 residues. V was pared by 5 bases and J by 1 base, with 9 bases between. The CDR3 loop reads CASSLGVSYNEQFF. The CDR3 bases are TGTGCCAGCAGCCTCGGTGTTTCCTACAATGAGCAGTTCTTC.

The genes are TRBV5-1 and TRBJ2-3; 10 nucleotides align to TRBD2. Germline CDR1 and CDR2: SGHRS and YFSETQ. The CDR3 length is 13 residues. Trimming removed 7 bases from V and 5 bases from J; junction bases left unmatched: 4. The CDR3 DNA follows: TGCGCCAGCTGCCAGCGGGAGGGAGATACGCAGTATTTT. Translating gives CASCQREGDTQYF.

This chain joins TRBV18 and TRBJ1-2; tentatively, D is TRBD1 (6 bases). Germline CDR1 reads KGHSH; CDR2 reads LQKENI. Deletions cut 6 bases from V and 1 base from J, with 15 bases between. This CDR3 comprises 15 residues. The CDR3 protein is CASSPPQGLNYGYTF. The CDR3 coding sequence is TGTGCCAGCTCCCCTCCTCAGGGGCTTAACTATGGCTACACCTTC.